The subject of this entry is one TCR beta chain. Germline V gives CDR1 SNHLY, CDR2 FYNNEI. This CDR3 is 13 amino acids long. After removal of 6 bases from V and 8 bases from J, the junction contained 1 base not matched to a gene. These data originate in a study of blood T cell repertoires in COVID-19. As for the study in general: The United States, Italy and Spain provided the acute and convalescent COVID-19 samples.

Some clones are missing from TCRdb's copy, which holds only in-frame ones; the method was immunoSEQ multiplex PCR. Of about 190,000 clones listed, roughly 80% are singletons. This sequence originates from a woman in her forties or fifties with acute or convalescent COVID-19. The sequencing sample was made of peripheral blood. The rearrangement uses TRBV2 and TRBJ2-2; 12 bases align to TRBD1. DNA for the CDR3: TGTGCCAGCAGGGGACAGGGGGCAGGGGAGCTGTTTTTT. The encoded protein is CASRGQGAGELFF.